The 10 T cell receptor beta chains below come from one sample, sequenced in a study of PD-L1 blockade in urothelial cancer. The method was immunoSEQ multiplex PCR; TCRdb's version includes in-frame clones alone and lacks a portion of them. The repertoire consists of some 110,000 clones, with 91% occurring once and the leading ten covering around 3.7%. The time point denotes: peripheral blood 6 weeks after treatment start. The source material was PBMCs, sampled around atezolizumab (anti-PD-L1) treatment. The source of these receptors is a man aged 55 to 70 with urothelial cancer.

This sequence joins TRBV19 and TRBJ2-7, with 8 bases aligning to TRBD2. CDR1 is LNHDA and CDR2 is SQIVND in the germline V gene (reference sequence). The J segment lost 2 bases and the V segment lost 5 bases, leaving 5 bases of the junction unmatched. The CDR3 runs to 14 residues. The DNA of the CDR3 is TGTGCCAGTAGTTTGAGCGGGAGTACCTACGAGCAGTACTTC. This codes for CASSLSGSTYEQYF.

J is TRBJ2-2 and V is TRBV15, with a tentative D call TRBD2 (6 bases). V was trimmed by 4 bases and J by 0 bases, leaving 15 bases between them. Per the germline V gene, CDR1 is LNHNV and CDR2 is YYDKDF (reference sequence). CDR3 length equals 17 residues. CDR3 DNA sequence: TGTGCCACCAGCAAAAGGAGGGCGTCCGCGAACACCGGGGAGCTGTTTTTT. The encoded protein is CATSKRRASANTGELFF.

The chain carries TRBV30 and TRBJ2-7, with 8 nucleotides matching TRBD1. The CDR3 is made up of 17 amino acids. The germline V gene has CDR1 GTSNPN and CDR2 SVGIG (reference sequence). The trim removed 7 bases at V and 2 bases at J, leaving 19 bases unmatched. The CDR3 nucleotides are TGTGCCTCTACCCACGGACAGGGATTTCTTCGGCCCTACGAGCAGTACTTC. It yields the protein CASTHGQGFLRPYEQYF.

The CDR3 loop reads CASSTRDRVTYEQYF. CDR3 bases: TGTGCCAGCAGTACCCGGGACAGGGTTACCTACGAGCAGTACTTC. This chain links TRBV6-6 with TRBJ2-7; 9 bases align to TRBD1. The J segment lost 2 bases and the V segment lost 5 bases, leaving 7 bases of the junction unmatched. From germline, CDR1 is MNHNY and CDR2 SVGAGI (reference sequence). The length of the CDR3 is 15 residues.

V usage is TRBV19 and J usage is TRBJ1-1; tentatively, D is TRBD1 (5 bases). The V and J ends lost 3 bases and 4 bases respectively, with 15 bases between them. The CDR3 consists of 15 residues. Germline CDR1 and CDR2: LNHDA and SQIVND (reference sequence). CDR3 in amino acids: CASSIGPGGGTEAFF. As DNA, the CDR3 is TGTGCCAGTAGTATTGGGCCGGGGGGTGGCACTGAAGCTTTCTTT.

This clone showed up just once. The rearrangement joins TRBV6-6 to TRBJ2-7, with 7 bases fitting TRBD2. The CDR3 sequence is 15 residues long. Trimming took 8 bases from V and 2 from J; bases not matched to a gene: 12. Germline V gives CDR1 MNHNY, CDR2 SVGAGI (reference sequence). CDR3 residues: CASGSALAAAYEQYF. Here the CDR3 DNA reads TGTGCCAGCGGATCGGCTCTAGCGGCTGCCTACGAGCAGTACTTC.

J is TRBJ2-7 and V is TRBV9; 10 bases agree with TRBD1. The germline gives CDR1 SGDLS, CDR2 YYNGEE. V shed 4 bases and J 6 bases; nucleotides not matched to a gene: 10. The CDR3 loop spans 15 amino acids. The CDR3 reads CASSRAGTGVSEQYF. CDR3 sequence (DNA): TGTGCCAGCAGCAGAGCCGGGACAGGGGTCTCCGAGCAGTACTTC.

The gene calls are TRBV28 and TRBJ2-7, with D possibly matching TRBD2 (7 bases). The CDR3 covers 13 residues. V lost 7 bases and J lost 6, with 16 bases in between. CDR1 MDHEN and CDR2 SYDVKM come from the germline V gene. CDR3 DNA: TGTGCCAGCACGGGGGGCTTAGGCGCCGAGCAGTACTTC. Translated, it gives CASTGGLGAEQYF.

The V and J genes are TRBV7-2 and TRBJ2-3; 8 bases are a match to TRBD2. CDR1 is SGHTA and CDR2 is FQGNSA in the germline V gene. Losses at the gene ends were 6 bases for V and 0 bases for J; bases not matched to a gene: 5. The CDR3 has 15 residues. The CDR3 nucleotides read TGTGCCAGCAGAGTAGCGGGGTCTAGCACAGATACGCAGTATTTT. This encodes CASRVAGSSTDTQYF.

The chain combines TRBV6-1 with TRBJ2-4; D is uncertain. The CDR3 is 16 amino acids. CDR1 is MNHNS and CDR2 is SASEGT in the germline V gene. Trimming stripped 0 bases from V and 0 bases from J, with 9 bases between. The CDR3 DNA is TGTGCCAGCAGTGAAGCTGGGCTACTAGCCAAAAACATTCAGTACTTC. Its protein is CASSEAGLLAKNIQYF.